The 32 T cell receptor beta chains below all came from one sample that was sequenced in a study of CD8+CD57+ T cells in acquired aplastic anemia (dated by TCRdb to between 2018 and 2020). Sequencing used an Illumina HiSeq 2000. Profiling of TCR beta VDJ combinations and CDR3 sequences used genomic DNA as the template. Through fastp at Q25 and MiXCR, TCRdb rebuilt clones from the public reads, retaining in-frame beta chains. Each entry is one CDR3 protein sequence, shown with its most common DNA and genes. This sample is represented by over 150,000 distinct CDR3 sequences; almost 50% of them were singletons. The ten largest clones take up about an eighth of the sample. Expansion of CD8+CD57+ cells had been shown by flow cytometry in the patients chosen for sequencing. Sequencing was carried out using sorted CD4+, CD8+, or CD8+CD57+ T cells (not recorded which) from PBMCs. The source is a human donor with aplastic anemia.

This chain joins TRBV5-4 and TRBJ2-3, with D unresolved. CDR3 length equals 17 residues. Germline assignment: CDR1 SGHNT and CDR2 YYREEE (reference sequence). Trimming pared 0 bases from V and 5 bases from J, leaving 19 bases between. CDR3 nucleotides: TGTGCCAGCAGCTTGGACGTGACACCCAGACACATAGATACGCAGTATTTT. Amino acids: CASSLDVTPRHIDTQYF.

This clonotype was seen repeatedly, ten times or more. This chain connects TRBV2 to TRBJ2-7; 9 bases fit TRBD2. J gave up 2 bases and V 9 bases, and 8 bases lay outside the gene matches. This CDR3 comprises 14 residues. Germline V gene lookup returns CDR1 SNHLY and CDR2 FYNNEI. This CDR3 is CARGAGGTTYEQYF. CDR3 DNA sequence: TGTGCCAGAGGAGCGGGGGGAACTACCTACGAGCAGTACTTC.

The sample holds many counts of this clonotype. The chain joins TRBV12-5 to TRBJ2-7, with D perhaps TRBD1 (6 bases). The germline V and J ends were trimmed by 3 bases and 0 bases, with 9 bases remaining between them. In germline, CDR1 is LGHNT, CDR2 FRNRAP. The CDR3 has 14 residues. The CDR3 protein is CASGFQGGSYEQYF. Here the CDR3 DNA reads TGTGCTAGTGGTTTTCAAGGGGGCTCCTACGAGCAGTACTTC.

The CDR3 reads CASSEGRGVSYEQYF. CDR3 nucleotides: TGTGCCAGCAGTGAAGGCCGCGGGGTCTCCTACGAGCAGTACTTC. The rearrangement joins TRBV2 to TRBJ2-7; weak D call: TRBD2 (6 bases). Germline CDR1 is SNHLY and CDR2 is FYNNEI. The CDR3 contains 15 residues. V was shortened by 1 base and J by 0 bases, with 10 bases between the two germline ends.

This clonotype was seen a few times. V gene TRBV11-3 combines with J gene TRBJ1-5; the D gene is possibly TRBD1 (5 bases). CDR3 length equals 15 residues. V lost 5 bases to trimming and J lost 0 bases, with 11 bases between them. The germline CDR1 and CDR2 sequences are SGHNT and YENEEA. The CDR3 loop is CASSVQGYSNQPQHF. DNA of the CDR3: TGTGCCAGCAGCGTTCAGGGCTATAGCAATCAGCCCCAGCATTTT.

This clonotype appeared many times. In DNA form, the CDR3 reads TGTGCCAGCAGCTTGTACGGTAACTATGGCTACACCTTC. Translating gives CASSLYGNYGYTF. The chain uses TRBV5-6 and TRBJ1-2; D not resolved. The CDR3 runs 13 residues. Trimming cost V 1 base and J 1 base, with 5 bases left between them. Germline assignment: CDR1 SGHDT and CDR2 YYEEEE.

This clonotype was recorded at least ten times. The chain links TRBV3-1 to TRBJ2-7; D is possibly TRBD1 (6 bases). CDR1 and CDR2 from the germline V gene are LGHDT and YNNKEL (reference sequence). The CDR3 covers 14 residues. Trimming cost V 4 bases and J 1 base, with 11 bases left between them. The CDR3 DNA sequence: TGTGCCAGCAGCCTTCCGGGACAATCCTACGAGCAGTACTTC. Translated, it gives CASSLPGQSYEQYF.

The chain uses TRBV24-1 and TRBJ2-3; TRBD1 is a possible D gene (6 bases). Deletions cut 0 bases from V and 2 bases from J, with 8 bases between. The germline V gene encodes CDR1 KGHDR and CDR2 SFDVKD. The CDR3 contains 15 residues. CDR3 sequence: CATSDLTGPTDTQYF. The DNA of the CDR3 is TGTGCCACCAGTGATTTGACAGGGCCCACAGATACGCAGTATTTT.

The genes are TRBV19 and TRBJ1-2, with D unclear. V was clipped by 0 bases and J by 4 bases, with 6 bases between them. This CDR3 has 13 amino acids. The germline CDR1 and CDR2 sequences are LNHDA and SQIVND (reference sequence). The CDR3 region has the DNA TGTGCCAGTAGTATAGATACCGTCTATGGCTACACCTTC. Its protein is CASSIDTVYGYTF.

This clonotype was observed at least ten times. The chain uses TRBV20-1 and TRBJ1-5, with TRBD1 matching over 7 bases. Trimming cost V 3 bases and J 5 bases; bases outside gene matches: 1. The CDR3 is 12 amino acids. The germline CDR1 and CDR2 sequences are DFQATT and SNEGSKA (reference sequence). CDR3 protein: CSASDRDQPQHF. The CDR3 DNA sequence: TGCAGTGCTAGCGACAGGGATCAGCCCCAGCATTTT.

The rearrangement uses TRBV10-2 and TRBJ1-1; D is unresolved. Per germline, CDR1 WSHSY and CDR2 SAAADI. The CDR3 length is 10 residues. Trimming cost V 10 bases and J 5 bases, with 8 bases left between them. CDR3 in amino acids: CATLGTEAFF. CDR3 DNA: TGCGCCACCCTGGGGACTGAAGCTTTCTTT.

The chain joins TRBV10-1 to TRBJ2-3; 7 nucleotides align to TRBD2. This CDR3 contains 17 residues. CDR1 is WNHNN and CDR2 is SYGVQD in the germline V gene (reference sequence). Germline trimming cut 4 bases from V and 4 bases from J; bases unmatched to any gene: 14. The CDR3: CASSAREQRGKSDTQYF. CDR3 nucleotides: TGCGCCAGCAGTGCTAGAGAACAGCGGGGAAAGTCAGATACGCAGTATTTT.

The chain joins TRBV5-5 to TRBJ1-3, with D possibly TRBD1 on 6 matching bases. Trimming removed 4 bases from V and 2 bases from J, with 13 bases in between. Germline V gene data show CDR1 as SGHKS and CDR2 as YYEKEE (reference sequence). This CDR3 contains 15 residues. The CDR3, as DNA: TGTGCCAGCAGCCCCGGAGGGGGAACTGGAAACACCATATATTTT. It specifies CASSPGGGTGNTIYF.

This chain connects TRBV7-9 to TRBJ1-2; possibly TRBD1 for D (5 bases). The CDR3 covers 12 residues. Germline-derived CDR1 and CDR2 are SEHNR and FQNEAQ (reference sequence). Trimming removed 6 bases at V and 8 bases at J, with 13 bases between. The CDR3 sequence: CASSYGRDGYTF. In nucleotides, the CDR3 is TGTGCCAGCAGTTACGGCAGGGACGGCTACACCTTC.

In this sample, this clonotype turned up many times. This rearrangement joins TRBV20-1 to TRBJ1-1, with 8 nucleotides matching TRBD1. Losses at the gene ends were 6 bases for V and 10 bases for J; bases not matched to a gene: 13. CDR1 DFQATT and CDR2 SNEGSKA come from the germline V gene (reference sequence). The CDR3 extends over 13 amino acids. The CDR3 DNA follows: TGCAGTGCGACCGGACAGGGCGATCCGAGAGCTTTCTTT. Protein product: CSATGQGDPRAFF.

This clonotype was found a few times. The chain links TRBV18 to TRBJ1-2; D is ambiguous. The germline V gene encodes CDR1 KGHSH and CDR2 LQKENI. The CDR3 runs 13 residues. Trimming pared 2 bases from V and 0 bases from J, leaving 4 bases between. CDR3 coding DNA: TGTGCCAGCTCACCAGAAGCTAACTATGGCTACACCTTC. It translates to CASSPEANYGYTF.

This clonotype was detected only once. The chain carries TRBV29-1 and TRBJ2-4; 8 positions agree with TRBD2. Germline CDR1 is SQVTM and CDR2 is ANQGSEA. This CDR3 is 15 amino acids long. The CDR3 coding sequence is TGCAGTGCTAGAGCCCCCGGGGGGGCCCTCAATGAGCAGTACTTC. This encodes CSARAPGGALNEQYF. Variable domain in full (rest from reference TRBV29-1 and TRBJ2-4): SAVISQKPSRDICQRGTSLTIQCQVDSQVTMMFWYRQQPGQSLTLIATANQGSEATYESGFVIDKFPISRPNLTFSTLTVSNMSPEDSSIYLCSARAPGGALNEQYFGAGTRLSVL.

As regards this clonotype: Since the CDR3 does not end with the conserved phenylalanine or tryptophan, this likely comes from a read error. This chain uses TRBV20-1 with TRBJ2-5, with a tentative D call TRBD2 (6 bases). Trimming pared 6 bases from V and 5 bases from J, leaving 13 bases between. The CDR3 is 12 residues long. Germline lookup yields CDR1 DFQATT and CDR2 SNEGSKA (reference sequence). CDR3 sequence (DNA): TGCAGTGCAAAGACTAGTTTTGAGACCCAGTACCTC. It codes for CSAKTSFETQYL.

Only a few counts were recorded for this clonotype. In DNA, the CDR3 is TGTGCCAGCAGCCACAACTCTGGAAACACCATATATTTT. This sequence encodes CASSHNSGNTIYF. This chain links TRBV3-1 with TRBJ1-3; D remains unclear. The CDR3 covers 13 residues. V was cut by 3 bases and J by 0 bases, with 3 bases left in between. Germline CDR1 LGHDT, CDR2 YNNKEL (reference sequence).

This clonotype has just one count. This chain uses TRBV20-1 with TRBJ1-2; D may be TRBD1 (6 bases). The CDR3 is 12 residues long. V lost 7 bases and J lost 6, with 15 bases in between. Germline V CDR1 and CDR2: DFQATT, SNEGSKA (reference sequence). The CDR3 DNA reads TGCAGTGTCCCTAGGGGGTTGGATGGCTACACCTTC. This codes for CSVPRGLDGYTF.

This clonotype has ten or more counts. V is TRBV5-1 and J is TRBJ2-5, with 8 positions matching TRBD2. The V gene's germline CDR1 is SGHRS and CDR2 YFSETQ. The V and J ends lost 4 bases and 5 bases, in that order; junction bases with no gene match: 10. The CDR3 has 15 residues. CDR3 DNA sequence: TGCGCCAGCAGCCGGGACGGACTAGCCGGGGAGACCCAGTACTTC. Translation: CASSRDGLAGETQYF.

This clonotype has ten or more counts. The genes are TRBV6-1 and TRBJ1-2, with TRBD1 matching over 7 bases. The CDR3 loop spans 15 amino acids. Germline CDR1 MNHNS, CDR2 SASEGT. With 0 bases clipped from V and 3 bases from J, the junction kept 4 bases outside the gene matches. CDR3 residues: CASSEAIQGYYGYTF. The CDR3 region has the DNA TGTGCCAGCAGTGAAGCTATACAGGGGTACTATGGCTACACCTTC.

In this sample, this clonotype turned up many times. This chain joins TRBV7-9 and TRBJ1-6; a weak D match, TRBD1 (6 bases). Trimming cost V 2 bases and J 9 bases, with 11 bases left between them. From germline, CDR1 is SEHNR and CDR2 FQNEAQ (reference sequence). The CDR3 consists of 14 residues. This CDR3 is CASSLSGEGSPLHF. The CDR3 DNA is TGTGCCAGCAGCTTATCAGGGGAGGGTTCACCCCTCCACTTT. The full variable domain, with the rest looked up from reference TRBV7-9 and TRBJ1-6, is DTGVSQNPRHKITKRGQNVTFRCDPISEHNRLYWYRQTLGQGPEFLTYFQNEAQLEKSRLLSDRFSAERPKGSFSTLEIQRTEQGDSAMYLCASSLSGEGSPLHFGNGTRLTVT.

The sample holds one count of this clonotype. This chain uses TRBV20-1 with TRBJ2-7, with TRBD2 as a possible D gene (6 bases). Germline values: CDR1 DFQATT, CDR2 SNEGSKA (reference sequence). This CDR3 has 11 residues. Trimming removed 6 bases at V and 2 bases at J, with 8 bases between. In DNA, the CDR3 is TGCAGTGCAGGGGAGGCCTACGAGCAGTACTTC. Translated: CSAGEAYEQYF.

This rearrangement joins TRBV7-6 to TRBJ2-1; 13 bases align to TRBD2. The germline V gene encodes CDR1 SGHVS and CDR2 FNYEAQ. The CDR3 has 16 residues. Trimming at V came to 4 bases and at J to 5 bases, leaving 5 bases not matched to a gene. CDR3 loop: CASSSRLAGGHNEQFF. As DNA, the CDR3 is TGTGCCAGCAGCTCGAGACTAGCGGGAGGCCACAATGAGCAGTTCTTC.

V usage is TRBV19 and J usage is TRBJ1-1; D is ambiguous. The CDR3 has 15 residues. Trimming removed 5 bases from V and 2 bases from J, with 15 bases in between. Germline V gives CDR1 LNHDA, CDR2 SQIVND (reference sequence). The CDR3 loop is CASSPPGTFNTEAFF. Here the CDR3 DNA reads TGTGCCAGTAGTCCTCCTGGCACCTTTAACACTGAAGCTTTCTTT.

The gene calls are TRBV24-1 and TRBJ2-7; 9 bases align to TRBD1. The V gene's germline CDR1 is KGHDR and CDR2 SFDVKD. V lost 0 bases, J lost 4 bases, and 6 bases stayed unmatched. There are 16 residues in the CDR3. Written as DNA, the CDR3 is TGTGCCACCAGTGATTTGCTCAGACAGGGGGATTACGAGCAGTACTTC. It is translated as CATSDLLRQGDYEQYF.

The chain is built from TRBV19 and TRBJ1-5; 10 nucleotides match TRBD1. CDR1 is LNHDA and CDR2 is SQIVND in the germline V gene (reference sequence). V lost 8 bases to trimming and J lost 2 bases; unmatched junction nucleotides: 15. The CDR3 totals 18 residues. The CDR3 loop is CASGARDRGISGNQPQHF. DNA for the CDR3: TGTGCCAGTGGCGCCCGGGACAGGGGAATATCAGGCAATCAGCCCCAGCATTTT.

This clonotype was detected many times. This chain joins TRBV19 and TRBJ2-7; D unclear. Germline values: CDR1 LNHDA, CDR2 SQIVND (reference sequence). Trimming removed 3 bases at V and 5 bases at J, with 5 bases between. This CDR3 contains 11 residues. CDR3 amino acids: CASSIRNEQYF. In DNA, the CDR3 is TGTGCCAGTAGTATTAGGAACGAGCAGTACTTC.

This clonotype was observed a handful of times. The J gene is TRBJ1-2, the V gene TRBV19; no clear D. V was clipped by 1 base and J by 4 bases, with 13 bases between them. This CDR3 contains 15 residues. CDR1 LNHDA and CDR2 SQIVND come from the germline V gene (reference sequence). The CDR3 DNA reads TGTGCCAGTAGTATAGGGGTCGAAGCCCTCTATGGCTACACCTTC. Residues: CASSIGVEALYGYTF.

The count of this clonotype is one. This chain uses TRBV24-1 with TRBJ2-7; 8 nucleotides agree with TRBD2. The CDR3 is 15 amino acids. V lost 2 bases and J lost 4; bases outside the gene matches: 6. Per germline, CDR1 KGHDR and CDR2 SFDVKD. The CDR3: CATSDSRGGIYEQYF. CDR3 nucleotide sequence: TGTGCCACCAGTGATTCTCGCGGGGGGATTTACGAGCAGTACTTC.

The CDR3 DNA reads as TGTGCCACCAGCAGAGAAGGGACAGGCCCCAGGGCCCAGTACTTC. It translates to CATSREGTGPRAQYF. The chain couples TRBV15 to TRBJ2-5, with 8 nucleotides matching TRBD1. The CDR3 is made up of 15 amino acids. V shed 0 bases, J shed 9 bases, and the junction held 9 bases outside the gene matches. Germline V gene data show CDR1 as LNHNV and CDR2 as YYDKDF (reference sequence).